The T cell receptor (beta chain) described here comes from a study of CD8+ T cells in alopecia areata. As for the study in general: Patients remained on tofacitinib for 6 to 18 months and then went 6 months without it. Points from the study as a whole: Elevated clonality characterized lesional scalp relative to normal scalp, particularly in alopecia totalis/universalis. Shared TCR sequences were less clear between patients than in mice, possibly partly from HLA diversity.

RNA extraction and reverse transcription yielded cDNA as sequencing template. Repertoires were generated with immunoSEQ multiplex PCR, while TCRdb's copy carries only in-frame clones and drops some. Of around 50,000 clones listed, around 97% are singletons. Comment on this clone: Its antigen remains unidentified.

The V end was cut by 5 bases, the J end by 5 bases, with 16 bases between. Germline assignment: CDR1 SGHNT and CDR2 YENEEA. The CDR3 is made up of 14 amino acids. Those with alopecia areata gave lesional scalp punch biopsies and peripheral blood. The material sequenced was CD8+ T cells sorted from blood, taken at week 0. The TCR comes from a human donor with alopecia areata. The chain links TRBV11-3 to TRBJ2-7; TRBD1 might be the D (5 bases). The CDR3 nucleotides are TGTGCCAGCAGCGGCTCAGGGTACCCCAACGAGCAGTACTTC. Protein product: CASSGSGYPNEQYF.